Below, 19 T cell receptor beta chains from the same sample are listed, as sequenced in a study of blood T cell repertoires in COVID-19. Sequenced by immunoSEQ multiplex PCR; TCRdb stores in-frame clones only, minus some. This table holds roughly 56,000 clones, 80% to 90% found once. Specimen: peripheral blood. All receptors come from a man aged 45 to 65 with active COVID-19.

The chain carries TRBV6-6 and TRBJ1-5, with D unresolved. CDR3 length equals 13 residues. Germline V lookup: CDR1 MNHNY, CDR2 SVGAGI (reference sequence). Trimming stripped 6 bases from V and 7 bases from J, with 13 bases between. The CDR3 DNA reads TGTGCCAGCAGCCACTCTAGGAAGCAGCCCCAGCATTTT. The encoded protein is CASSHSRKQPQHF.

The rearrangement joins TRBV9 to TRBJ2-4, with D tentatively TRBD1 (5 bases). V was shortened by 2 bases and J by 8 bases, with 14 bases between the two germline ends. CDR3 size: 14 residues. The germline V gene encodes CDR1 SGDLS and CDR2 YYNGEE. The CDR3 loop reads CASSVATGWDIQYF. The DNA of the CDR3 is TGTGCCAGCAGCGTGGCTACAGGTTGGGACATTCAGTACTTC.

V is TRBV7-9 and J is TRBJ2-2; D remains ambiguous. Trimming removed 0 bases at V and 7 bases at J, with 12 bases between. This CDR3 region has 15 residues. Germline V gene lookup returns CDR1 SEHNR and CDR2 FQNEAQ (reference sequence). The CDR3 DNA follows: TGTGCCAGCAGCTTAGCGTCGGGTATAGGCGGGGAGCTGTTTTTT. Amino acids: CASSLASGIGGELFF.

J is TRBJ1-2 and V is TRBV5-1; 10 positions agree with TRBD1. Looked up from germline, CDR1 is SGHRS and CDR2 is YFSETQ. This CDR3 region has 15 residues. Losses at the gene ends were 3 bases for V and 8 bases for J; bases not matched to a gene: 10. The CDR3 is CASSSGTGVGSGYTF. The CDR3 DNA sequence: TGCGCCAGCAGCTCAGGGACAGGGGTAGGGTCAGGCTACACCTTC.

This chain joins TRBV19 and TRBJ2-7; 9 bases fit TRBD1. In germline, CDR1 is LNHDA, CDR2 SQIVND (reference sequence). V dropped 9 bases and J dropped 3; count of bases not matched to a gene: 24. The CDR3 consists of 19 residues. The CDR3 bases are TGTGCCAGCCCTACCTTACGGGACAGGGAAGGGGTTCCCGACTACGAGCAGTACTTC. Amino acid sequence: CASPTLRDREGVPDYEQYF.

A single count supports this clone. J is TRBJ1-6 and V is TRBV18, with D possibly matching TRBD1 (5 bases). V was pared by 2 bases and J by 7 bases, with 9 bases between. The CDR3 has 14 residues. Germline values: CDR1 KGHSH, CDR2 LQKENI. The CDR3 DNA reads TGTGCCAGCTCACCAGGGACTGACAATTCACCCCTCCACTTT. Protein sequence: CASSPGTDNSPLHF.

The CDR3 sequence: CASSQVDSGWSYNSPLHF. CDR3 bases: TGCGCCAGCAGCCAAGTGGATTCCGGGTGGTCCTATAATTCACCCCTCCACTTT. The rearrangement links TRBV4-1 to TRBJ1-6; no reliable D call. The CDR3 contains 18 residues. V gave up 1 base and J gave up 1 base, with 14 bases separating them. Looked up from germline, CDR1 is MGHRA and CDR2 is YSYEKL.

V and J are TRBV7-8 and TRBJ2-4; 13 nucleotides align to TRBD2. This CDR3 has 16 amino acids. V lost 5 bases, J lost 6 bases, and 7 bases stayed unmatched. Looked up from germline, CDR1 is SGHVS and CDR2 is FQNEAQ. CDR3 sequence: CASSIGTSGKGNIQYF. The CDR3 coding sequence is TGTGCCAGCAGCATCGGGACTAGCGGGAAGGGAAACATTCAGTACTTC.

V and J are TRBV11-2 and TRBJ1-1; D is unresolved. This CDR3 is 13 amino acids long. The ends were cut back, 4 bases at V and 11 bases at J, with 17 bases in the middle. Germline loops: CDR1 SGHAT, CDR2 FQNNGV. CDR3 bases: TGTGCCAGCAGCTACCGGACCGACGGAGGGGCTTTCTTT. It encodes CASSYRTDGGAFF.

CDR3: CASRSETGVDTGELFF. Here the CDR3 DNA reads TGTGCCAGCAGGTCTGAGACAGGGGTGGACACCGGGGAGCTGTTTTTT. This chain connects TRBV13 to TRBJ2-2; 8 bases map to TRBD1. CDR3 size: 16 residues. V shed 6 bases and J 3 bases; nucleotides not matched to a gene: 9. Germline V CDR1 and CDR2: PRHDT, FYEKMQ (reference sequence).

V and J are TRBV5-1 and TRBJ2-1; D possibly corresponds to TRBD2 (5 bases). The CDR3 contains 18 residues. In germline, CDR1 is SGHRS, CDR2 YFSETQ. The ends were cut back, 0 bases at V and 6 bases at J, with 22 bases in the middle. As DNA, the CDR3 is TGCGCCAGCAGCTTGGGCCCTTTTCTTGCGGGCTCGGTCAATGAGCAGTTCTTC. Protein: CASSLGPFLAGSVNEQFF.

The chain combines TRBV6-5 with TRBJ1-2, with a weak D call TRBD1 (5 bases). Trimming left V 3 bases short and J 2 bases short, with 10 bases between. From germline, CDR1 is MNHEY and CDR2 SVGAGI. The CDR3 is made up of 14 amino acids. For the CDR3, the DNA is TGTGCCAGCAGTTATGGGGACTCCAACTATGGCTACACCTTC. This codes for CASSYGDSNYGYTF.

The V and J genes are TRBV4-2 and TRBJ2-3; D may be TRBD1 (6 bases). Trimming shortened V by 2 bases and J by 4 bases, and 10 bases separated the two germline ends. Germline CDR1 LGHNA, CDR2 YNFKEQ. This CDR3 comprises 14 residues. CDR3 in DNA: TGTGCCAGCAGCCAACCGACAGGACCAGATACGCAGTATTTT. It is translated as CASSQPTGPDTQYF.

The chain links TRBV9 to TRBJ1-6, with 7 positions matching TRBD1. Germline values: CDR1 SGDLS, CDR2 YYNGEE. The CDR3 is made up of 13 amino acids. The J segment lost 11 bases and the V segment lost 0 bases, leaving 2 bases of the junction unmatched. In nucleotides, the CDR3 is TGTGCCAGCAGCGTAGGACAGGGACCACCCCTCCACTTT. It translates to CASSVGQGPPLHF.

The chain employs TRBV7-2 and TRBJ2-3; TRBD2 aligns across 10 bases. The CDR3 is 16 residues long. The J segment lost 5 bases and the V segment lost 3 bases, leaving 8 bases of the junction unmatched. Per the germline V gene, CDR1 is SGHTA and CDR2 is FQGNSA. DNA of the CDR3: TGTGCCAGCAGCTTTGCTAGCGGGAGTGGTGTAGATACGCAGTATTTT. It translates to CASSFASGSGVDTQYF.

Worth noting for this clone: Germline and junction disagree at one end, which may indicate a read error. The chain is built from TRBV23-1 and TRBJ2-2; D is perhaps TRBD1 (6 bases). TRBV23-1 falls under the ORF class, with uncertain function. The CDR3 length is 16 residues. CDR3 nucleotides: TGCGCCAGCAGTCAATCCGGCAGGGGCGAACACCGGGGAGCTGTTTTT. Its protein product is CASSQSGRGEHRGAVF.

This clone appeared a few times. The chain recombines TRBV5-1 with TRBJ2-1; TRBD2 might be the D (6 bases). V lost 0 bases to trimming and J lost 3 bases, with 13 bases between them. Per germline, CDR1 SGHRS and CDR2 YFSETQ. This CDR3 has 16 residues. CDR3 nucleotide sequence: TGCGCCAGCAGCTTGGGGCCGCAGGGACTCTACAATGAGCAGTTCTTC. It is translated as CASSLGPQGLYNEQFF.

The V and J genes are TRBV5-4 and TRBJ2-5, with TRBD1 matching over 8 bases. This CDR3 has 17 residues. Trimming removed 0 bases from V and 4 bases from J; junction bases left unmatched: 11. CDR1 is SGHNT and CDR2 is YYREEE in the germline V gene (reference sequence). The chain's CDR3 is CASSLGGTGAIGETQYF. The DNA for the CDR3 is TGTGCCAGCAGCTTGGGAGGGACAGGAGCAATCGGAGAGACCCAGTACTTC.

The chain carries TRBV13 and TRBJ1-1; the match to TRBD1 covers 7 bases. Germline V lookup: CDR1 PRHDT, CDR2 FYEKMQ (reference sequence). V lost 6 bases and J lost 0; bases outside the gene matches: 13. The length of the CDR3 is 17 residues. The CDR3 DNA is TGTGCCAGCAGATTTAGAAGTTGGGGACAGATGAACACTGAAGCTTTCTTT. Its protein product is CASRFRSWGQMNTEAFF.